The sequence of this T cell receptor (beta chain) was determined in a study of blood T cells in healthy people across ages. Findings and limits, study-wide: Naive CD4+ cells and diversity were both higher in long-lived donors than in aged donors.

Through a sample-barcoded 5' primer and a J-beta primer mix, a second PCR was run for roughly 6 to 12 cycles. TCRdb re-called the 5' RACE reads with MiXCR, one entry per CDR3 protein. The sample gives more than 650,000 distinct CDR3 sequences, about 24% of which show up once; roughly a fifth is in the top ten. This clonotype came up many times. Its antigen is unidentified. This sequence was found in a man aged 70-80 years in good health. The sequenced material came from blood.

CDR3 protein: CARPRQGYYNEQFF. Written as DNA, the CDR3 is TGCGCCAGACCACGACAGGGGTACTACAATGAGCAGTTCTTC. The chain couples TRBV5-1 to TRBJ2-1; 8 nucleotides line up with TRBD1. The germline CDR1 and CDR2 sequences are SGHRS and YFSETQ. Trimming at V came to 8 bases and at J to 3 bases, leaving 7 bases not matched to a gene. The CDR3 covers 14 residues.